Shown below are 19 T cell receptor beta chains from a single sample sequenced in a study of T-cell reconstitution after alpha-beta-depleted transplantation in children. This sample's TCRbeta library carried unique molecular identifier barcodes. TCRdb reprocessed the PCR reads with MiXCR, giving one entry per CDR3 protein. The data show around 70,000 distinct CDR3 sequences, about a tenth seen once. The sequences come from PBMCs, collected before TCRalphabeta/CD19-depleted stem cell transplant. Receptor source: a boy aged 5-17 years with acute myeloid leukemia, due to receive a stem cell transplant.

This clonotype was seen just once. The chain carries TRBV3-1 and TRBJ2-1; 7 nucleotides line up with TRBD1. The V gene end was trimmed by 10 bases and the J gene end by 4 bases; junction bases not matched to a gene: 19. The CDR3 has 17 residues. Germline CDR1 reads LGHDT; CDR2 reads YNNKEL (reference sequence). CDR3 loop: CAICRETGTESYNEQFF. The CDR3, as DNA: TGTGCCATCTGTCGCGAAACCGGGACAGAGTCTTACAATGAGCAGTTCTTC.

This clonotype appeared many times. The chain links TRBV12-3 or TRBV12-4 to TRBJ2-3, with D possibly matching TRBD2 (6 bases). The CDR3 has 14 residues. V was trimmed by 6 bases and J by 1 base, leaving 11 bases between them. The CDR3 loop reads CASRLARRTDTQYF. For the CDR3, the DNA is TGTGCCAGCAGGCTAGCGCGTCGCACAGATACGCAGTATTTT.

This clonotype was picked up many times. The rearrangement joins TRBV7-8 to TRBJ2-3, with TRBD2 as a possible D gene (5 bases). Germline CDR1 and CDR2: SGHVS and FQNEAQ. V was pared by 3 bases and J by 3 bases, with 19 bases between. The CDR3 sequence is 17 residues long. The CDR3 DNA sequence: TGTGCCAGCAGCTTCGCGGCAACCCGGGCGGGTACAGATACGCAGTATTTT. This translates into CASSFAATRAGTDTQYF.

This clonotype was counted ten times or more. This chain uses TRBV6-5 with TRBJ1-6, with 7 bases aligning to TRBD1. CDR1 MNHEY and CDR2 SVGAGI come from the germline V gene. The CDR3 contains 16 residues. The V and J ends lost 2 bases and 6 bases, in that order; junction bases with no gene match: 7. The CDR3 DNA reads TGTGCCAGCAGTTACCTCCAGGGGGGTGTTAATTCACCCCTCCACTTT. Its translation: CASSYLQGGVNSPLHF.

This clonotype was seen more than once but under ten times. The chain joins TRBV6-2 or TRBV6-3 to TRBJ2-2, with 12 bases aligning to TRBD2. The CDR3 runs to 17 residues. V shed 2 bases and J 4 bases; nucleotides not matched to a gene: 5. CDR1 MNHEY and CDR2 SVGEGT come from the germline V gene. The CDR3 sequence is CASSYTSGRSRTGELFF. CDR3 in DNA: TGTGCCAGCAGTTACACTAGCGGGAGGTCCCGCACCGGGGAGCTGTTTTTT.

This clonotype was seen repeatedly, ten times or more. The CDR3 DNA reads as TGTGCCAGCAGCAAAAGACTAGCGGGAGTCGAGCAGTACTTC. The encoded protein is CASSKRLAGVEQYF. The V and J genes are TRBV7-2 and TRBJ2-7, with 12 bases aligning to TRBD2. Germline V CDR1 and CDR2: SGHTA, FQGNSA. With V trimmed by 5 bases and J by 6 bases, 5 bases remained unmatched. There are 14 residues in the CDR3.

This clonotype was observed at least ten times. The rearrangement joins TRBV7-2 to TRBJ2-7; D might be TRBD2 (7 bases). The germline CDR1 and CDR2 sequences are SGHTA and FQGNSA. This CDR3 comprises 14 residues. With 8 bases removed from V and 2 bases from J, the gap between germline ends came to 16 bases. CDR3 amino acids: CASGGASPPYEQYF. DNA of the CDR3: TGTGCCAGCGGGGGGGCGTCCCCGCCCTACGAGCAGTACTTC.

This clonotype has a count of ten or more. V usage is TRBV7-3 and J usage is TRBJ2-2; D is possibly TRBD1 (6 bases). V shed 5 bases and J shed 7 bases, with 20 bases lying between them. The CDR3 extends over 16 amino acids. Germline V gene lookup returns CDR1 SGHTA and CDR2 FQGTGA. The CDR3 sequence: CASSGPGQKRGGELFF. DNA of the CDR3: TGTGCCAGCAGCGGCCCGGGACAAAAAAGGGGCGGGGAGCTGTTTTTT.

This clonotype was counted ten times or more. The rearrangement links TRBV4-1 to TRBJ2-3; TRBD2 is a possible D gene (6 bases). Germline V gives CDR1 MGHRA, CDR2 YSYEKL. This CDR3 is built from 14 residues. The V gene lost 0 bases and the J gene lost 3 bases, with 7 bases spanning the gap. CDR3 loop: CASSQDRGTDTQYF. The CDR3 coding sequence is TGCGCCAGCAGCCAAGATCGGGGGACAGATACGCAGTATTTT.

Ten or more counts support this clonotype. The V and J genes are TRBV2 and TRBJ2-2; 10 bases map to TRBD2. The V segment lost 3 bases and the J segment 1 base; nucleotides outside the gene matches: 2. From germline, CDR1 is SNHLY and CDR2 FYNNEI. CDR3 size: 16 residues. The CDR3 nucleotides read TGTGCCAGCAGTGAGGCTAGCGGGAGGAACACCGGGGAGCTGTTTTTT. Translated, it gives CASSEASGRNTGELFF.

This clonotype was counted many times. The V call is TRBV7-9, the J call TRBJ1-3, with no clear D. Between the trimmed V and J ends, which lost 6 bases and 1 base, there was a span of 10 bases. Germline V gives CDR1 SEHNR, CDR2 FQNEAQ (reference sequence). This CDR3 is 14 amino acids long. The CDR3 bases are TGTGCCAGCAGTCTAGAGTCGTCTGGAAACACCATATATTTT. Translation: CASSLESSGNTIYF. Full variable domain (outside the CDR3, taken from reference TRBV7-9 and TRBJ1-3): DTGVSQNPRHKITKRGQNVTFRCDPISEHNRLYWYRQTLGQGPEFLTYFQNEAQLEKSRLLSDRFSAERPKGSFSTLEIQRTEQGDSAMYLCASSLESSGNTIYFGEGSWLTVV.

This clonotype was seen at least ten times. V is TRBV6-2 or TRBV6-3 and J is TRBJ1-3; no firm D call. V lost 2 bases to trimming and J lost 2 bases, with 13 bases between them. The CDR3 is 16 residues long. In germline, CDR1 is MNHEY, CDR2 SVGEGT. The CDR3 region is CASSYRDPRAGNTIYF. The DNA of the CDR3 is TGTGCCAGCAGTTACCGGGATCCGAGGGCTGGAAACACCATATATTTT.

Concerning this clonotype itself: This clone may be a read error of a much larger clone one base away. The chain couples TRBV20-1 to TRBJ2-5, with TRBD2 matching 10 bases. This CDR3 is built from 17 residues. Per the germline V gene, CDR1 is DFQATT and CDR2 is SNEGSKA (reference sequence). Losses at the gene ends were 2 bases for V and 5 bases for J; bases not matched to a gene: 14. The CDR3, as DNA: TGCAGTGCTAGACATCATACAGGACTAGCGGCCCGCGAGACCCAGTACTTC. Translated: CSARHHTGLAARETQYF.

Turning to this clonotype: A read error may produce the germline difference seen at one junction end. V gene TRBV5-1 combines with J gene TRBJ1-6; 7 bases agree with TRBD1. CDR3 length: 14 residues. Germline lookup yields CDR1 SGHRS and CDR2 YFSETQ. CDR3 DNA: TGCGCCAGCAGTTTGGACAGGAATAATTCACCCCTCCACTTT. It codes for CASSLDRNNSPLHF.

This clonotype was counted many times. The rearrangement uses TRBV15 and TRBJ1-5; D not certain. The V end was cut by 0 bases, the J end by 7 bases, with 7 bases between. There are 13 residues in the CDR3. Looked up from germline, CDR1 is LNHNV and CDR2 is YYDKDF (reference sequence). CDR3 protein: CATSREADQPQHF. The CDR3 nucleotides read TGTGCCACCAGCAGAGAGGCGGACCAGCCCCAGCATTTT. The full variable domain, with the rest looked up from reference TRBV15 and TRBJ1-5, is DAMVIQNPRYQVTQFGKPVTLSCSQTLNHNVMYWYQQKSSQAPKLLFHYYDKDFNNEADTPDNFQSRRPNTSFCFLDIRSPGLGDTAMYLCATSREADQPQHFGDGTRLSIL.

This clonotype was found many times. This chain uses TRBV7-8 with TRBJ1-1; TRBD1 is a possible D gene (6 bases). V lost 6 bases and J 1 base, leaving 12 bases between the germline ends. Germline V CDR1 and CDR2: SGHVS, FQNEAQ. The CDR3 is 14 amino acids. In nucleotides, the CDR3 is TGTGCCAGCAGTACAAACAGGGAGAACACTGAAGCTTTCTTT. Translating gives CASSTNRENTEAFF.

This clonotype was counted ten times or more. The chain has TRBV28 and TRBJ2-1, with 8 bases matching TRBD1. The CDR3 extends over 16 amino acids. V shed 3 bases, J shed 4 bases, and the junction held 8 bases outside the gene matches. Looked up from germline, CDR1 is MDHEN and CDR2 is SYDVKM. The CDR3, as DNA: TGTGCCAGCAGTTTCCACAGGGGGACAGGATACAATGAGCAGTTCTTC. This encodes CASSFHRGTGYNEQFF.

This clonotype was found many times. The gene calls are TRBV20-1 and TRBJ1-2; no clear D. Germline V CDR1 and CDR2: DFQATT, SNEGSKA (reference sequence). V was clipped by 5 bases and J by 3 bases, with 16 bases between them. The CDR3 is 14 amino acids. The CDR3: CSAEPPWEDYGYTF. CDR3 DNA: TGCAGTGCTGAACCCCCATGGGAAGACTATGGCTACACCTTC.

V usage is TRBV20-1 and J usage is TRBJ2-5, with D possibly being TRBD1 or TRBD2 (5 bases each). CDR1 DFQATT and CDR2 SNEGSKA come from the germline V gene (reference sequence). The CDR3 consists of 17 residues. Trimming removed 5 bases from V and 1 base from J, with 23 bases in between. This CDR3 reads CSAPPISPGTSQETQYF. The CDR3 DNA reads TGCAGTGCTCCCCCGATATCCCCCGGGACCAGCCAAGAGACCCAGTACTTC.